This TCR beta chain was sequenced for a study of vaccination effects on CD4 cells after COVID-19 (dated by TCRdb to between 2021 and 2022). Broadly, across the study: Across the study, the median time from the second dose to post-vaccine sampling was 72 days (range 14 to 241). SARS-CoV-2 spike-specific CD4+ TCR repertoires from before and after mRNA vaccination were compared in COVID-19 convalescent patients and in infection-naive vaccine recipients. The full study included some eleven COVID-19 convalescent patients and a handful of SARS-CoV-2-naive healthy vaccine recipients. In the study, cultures from other donors were sequenced using the Oncomine TCR Beta short-read assay on an Illumina iSeq 100. The paper as a whole reports these results and caveats: In healthy vaccine recipients, vaccine-induced clones were almost all SARS-CoV-2 mono-reactive, with only 1 of 255 cross-reactive with common cold coronaviruses. Limitations of the study were the small number of convalescent patients and the absence of early post-infection timepoints. At late post-vaccination timepoints, both infection-induced and vaccine-induced clones showed marked clonal contraction, consistent with waning T cell responses.

With respect to this clone: The antigen it recognizes is unknown. It has no much larger one-base neighbor in the sample; base qualities were not kept.

In the ViraFEST assay, PBMC were stimulated with viral peptide pools, and TCR sequencing was then used to find antigen-specific CD4+ T cell clonotypes based on their expansion. After less than 13 days of culture, CD4+ T cells were isolated with the EasySep CD4+ T cell isolation kit. Each participant received two doses of an mRNA SARS-CoV-2 vaccine, either BNT162b2 or mRNA-1273. Healthy vaccine recipients had no prior SARS-CoV-2 infection, confirmed by negative nucleocapsid antibodies before and after vaccination. Each well held fewer than 2.5 million PBMC cultured in IMDM containing approximately 5% human AB serum, 8 to 10 IU/ml IL-2 and gentamicin, along with around 9.1 ug/ml peptides. On days 3 and 7, half of the culture medium was replaced with fresh IL-2-containing medium. Unless noted otherwise, every peptide stimulation condition was cultured in triplicate wells. PBMC were separated from whole blood using Ficoll-Paque Plus gradient centrifugation and were then either cryopreserved at -140C or used fresh. The overlapping peptide pools covered the spike proteins of SARS-CoV-2 as well as those of the common cold coronaviruses HCoV-NL63, HCoV-OC43 and HCoV-229E. The QIAamp micro DNA kit was used to extract genomic DNA from the cultured CD4+ T cells.

Library preparation employed the immunoSEQ multiplex PCR assay. TCR beta CDR3 sequencing was performed on DNA from the cultured, isolated CD4+ T cells. The authors' pipeline ran thus. Non-productive TCR sequences were removed and reads were trimmed to the CDR3 region, keeping CDR3s of at least 7 amino acids. The MANAFEST web app was used to identify antigen-specific clonotypes by comparing expansion in peptide wells with expansion in reference cultures. To count as positive, a clone had to show expansion at FDR<0.05 compared with the reference and with all other wells, an odds ratio above 5, and a frequency above 0.1% in two replicate wells. A clonotype was defined as cross-reactive if the clonotype was significantly expanded both in SARS-CoV-2 spike wells and in at least one common cold coronavirus spike condition. Using the stringdist R package, CDR3 similarity was measured by Levenshtein distance, and unrooted trees were constructed with ape in R 3.6.1. TCRdb mirrors the immuneACCESS table, restricted to in-frame sequences. Some clones are absent from its copies; in checked studies, under half trace to an unresolved V gene, and the reason for the others is unknown. Clone size and the V and J calls come from that table; the DNA yielded D and trimming. The sample data list 65,000 to 95,000 clones, and around four fifths of these were observed just once. The ten largest clonotypes hold about 1.2% of the sample.

From a lookup of the germline V gene, CDR1 and CDR2 are SGHRS and YFSETQ. Trimming accounts for 4 bases at V and 6 bases at J, while the number of junction bases matched to no gene is 14. The CDR3 has 16 amino acids, counting the end cysteine and phenylalanine. Kept here is only the CDR3 DNA, which spans 48 bases and is read in frame from base 1. This TCR was sampled from a human donor who received a COVID-19 vaccine. The input for sequencing was CD4+ T cells from PBMCs cultured with HCoV-OC43 spike peptides, taken after COVID-19 vaccination. Interpreted using the paper, the cell subset or site label stands for: HCoV-OC43 spike overlapping peptide pool stimulation. The chain is encoded by TRBV5-1 joined to TRBJ1-1, and 8 junction bases match TRBD1. The nucleotides are TGCGCCAGCAGCCTGGAGGGTCAGGGGGCTAGGGCTGAAGCTTTCTTT. Protein translation: CASSLEGQGARAEAFF.